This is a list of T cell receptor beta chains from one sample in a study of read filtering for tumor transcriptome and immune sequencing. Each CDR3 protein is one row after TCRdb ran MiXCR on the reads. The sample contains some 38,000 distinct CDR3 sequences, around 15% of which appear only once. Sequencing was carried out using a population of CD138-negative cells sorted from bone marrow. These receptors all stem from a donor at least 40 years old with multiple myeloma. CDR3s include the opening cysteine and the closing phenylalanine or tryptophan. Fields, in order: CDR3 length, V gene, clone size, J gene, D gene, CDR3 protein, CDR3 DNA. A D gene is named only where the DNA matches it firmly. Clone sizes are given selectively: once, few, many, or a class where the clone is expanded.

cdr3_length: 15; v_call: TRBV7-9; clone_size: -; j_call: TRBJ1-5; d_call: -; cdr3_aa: CASSSKGGSNQPQHF; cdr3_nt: TGTGCCAGCAGCTCAAAGGGTGGAAGCAATCAGCCCCAGCATTTT
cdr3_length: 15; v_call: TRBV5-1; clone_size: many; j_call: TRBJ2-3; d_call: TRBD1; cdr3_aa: CASSFAGQGADTQYF; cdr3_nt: TGCGCCAGCAGCTTCGCGGGACAGGGAGCAGATACGCAGTATTTT
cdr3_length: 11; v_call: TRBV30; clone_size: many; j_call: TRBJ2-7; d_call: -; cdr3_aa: CAWSGKGEQYF; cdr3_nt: TGTGCCTGGAGTGGAAAGGGCGAGCAGTACTTC
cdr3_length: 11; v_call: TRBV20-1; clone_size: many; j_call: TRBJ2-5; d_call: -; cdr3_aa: CSAQQEETQYF; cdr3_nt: TGCAGTGCTCAGCAAGAGGAGACCCAGTACTTC
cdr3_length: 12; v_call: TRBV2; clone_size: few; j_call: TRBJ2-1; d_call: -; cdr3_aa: CASRGDFPKQFF; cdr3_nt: TGTGCCAGCAGGGGTGATTTCCCGAAGCAGTTCTTC
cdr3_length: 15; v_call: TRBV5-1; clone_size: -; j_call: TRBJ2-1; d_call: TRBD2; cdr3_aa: CASSLAEGLRNGQLF; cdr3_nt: TGCGCCAGCAGCTTGGCCGAGGGACTAAGAAATGGGCAGCTCTTC
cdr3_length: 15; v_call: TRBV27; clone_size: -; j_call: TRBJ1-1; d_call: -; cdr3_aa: CANSFNRTMNTEAFF; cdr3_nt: TGTGCCAACAGTTTCAACAGGACCATGAACACTGAAGCTTTCTTT
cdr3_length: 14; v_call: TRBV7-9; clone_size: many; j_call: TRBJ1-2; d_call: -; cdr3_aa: CASSADSSNYGYTF; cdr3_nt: TGTGCCAGCAGCGCGGACAGTTCTAACTATGGCTACACCTTC
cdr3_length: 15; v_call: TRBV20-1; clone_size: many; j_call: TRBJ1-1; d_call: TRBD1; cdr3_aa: CSASTEGQGGTEAFF; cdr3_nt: TGCAGTGCTAGTACAGAGGGACAGGGGGGCACTGAAGCTTTCTTT
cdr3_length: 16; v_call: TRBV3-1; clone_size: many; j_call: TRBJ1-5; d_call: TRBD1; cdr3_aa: CASSQSDRGHDQPQHF; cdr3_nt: TGTGCCAGCAGCCAGTCCGACAGGGGGCATGATCAGCCCCAGCATTTT
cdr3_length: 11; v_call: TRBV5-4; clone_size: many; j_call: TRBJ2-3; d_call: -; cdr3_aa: CASSFTDTQYF; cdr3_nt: TGTGCCAGCAGCTTCACAGATACGCAGTATTTT
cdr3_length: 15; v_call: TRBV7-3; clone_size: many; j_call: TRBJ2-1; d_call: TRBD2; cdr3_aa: CASSLIAGSYNEQFF; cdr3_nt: TGTGCCAGCAGCTTAATAGCGGGCTCCTACAATGAGCAGTTCTTC
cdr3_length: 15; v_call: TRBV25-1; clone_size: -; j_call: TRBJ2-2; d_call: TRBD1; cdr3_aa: CAGTKTGYGTGELFF; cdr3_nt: TGTGCCGGCACGAAGACAGGGTATGGCACCGGGGAGCTGTTTTTT
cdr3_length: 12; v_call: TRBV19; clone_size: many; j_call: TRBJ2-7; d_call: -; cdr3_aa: CASSLTGSEQYF; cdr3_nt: TGTGCCAGTAGTCTGACAGGTTCCGAGCAGTACTTC
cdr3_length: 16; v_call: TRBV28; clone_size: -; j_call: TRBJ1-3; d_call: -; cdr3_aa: CASSSQTHVRGNTIYF; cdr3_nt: TGTGCCAGCAGTTCCCAGACGCATGTTCGGGGAAACACCATATATTTT
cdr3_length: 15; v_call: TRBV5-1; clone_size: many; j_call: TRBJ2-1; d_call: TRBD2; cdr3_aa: CASSQGLAGTNEQFF; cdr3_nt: TGCGCCAGCAGCCAGGGGCTAGCGGGAACTAATGAGCAGTTCTTC
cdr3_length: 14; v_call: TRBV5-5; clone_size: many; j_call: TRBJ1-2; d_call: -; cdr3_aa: CASSQLGAPDGYTF; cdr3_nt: TGTGCCAGCAGTCAATTGGGGGCACCTGATGGCTACACCTTC
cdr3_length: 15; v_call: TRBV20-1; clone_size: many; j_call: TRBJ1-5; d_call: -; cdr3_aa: CSALPPGGNNQPQHF; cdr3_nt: TGCAGTGCTCTCCCCCCTGGAGGAAACAATCAGCCCCAGCATTTT
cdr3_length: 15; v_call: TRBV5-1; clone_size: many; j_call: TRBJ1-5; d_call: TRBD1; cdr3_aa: CASSLEGTGNQPQHF; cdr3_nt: TGCGCCAGCAGCTTGGAAGGGACAGGGAATCAGCCCCAGCATTTT
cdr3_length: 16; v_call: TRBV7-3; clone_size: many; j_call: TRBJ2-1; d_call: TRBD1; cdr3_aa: CASSLKTGFGYNEQFF; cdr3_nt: TGTGCCAGCAGCTTAAAGACAGGGTTCGGGTACAATGAGCAGTTCTTC
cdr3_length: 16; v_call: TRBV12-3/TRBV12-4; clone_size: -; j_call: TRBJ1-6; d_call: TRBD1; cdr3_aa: CASSDRVGAGDSPLHF; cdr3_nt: TGTGCCAGCAGCGACAGGGTAGGGGCCGGGGATTCACCCCTCCACTTT
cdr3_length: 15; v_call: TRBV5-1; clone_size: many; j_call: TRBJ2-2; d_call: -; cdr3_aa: CASSSAGGTGGELFF; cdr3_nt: TGCGCCAGCAGCTCCGCCGGGGGAACAGGCGGGGAGCTGTTTTTT
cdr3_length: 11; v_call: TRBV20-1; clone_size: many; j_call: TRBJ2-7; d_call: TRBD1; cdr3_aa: CSAAQGPEQYF; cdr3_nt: TGCAGTGCTGCACAGGGGCCCGAGCAGTACTTC
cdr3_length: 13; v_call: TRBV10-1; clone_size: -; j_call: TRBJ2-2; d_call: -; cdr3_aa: CASSDRYTGELFF; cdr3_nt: TGCGCCAGCAGTGATCGGTACACCGGGGAGCTGTTTTTT
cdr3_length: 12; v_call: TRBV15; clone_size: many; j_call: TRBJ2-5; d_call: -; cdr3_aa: CATSRERMAQYF; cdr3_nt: TGTGCCACCAGCAGAGAAAGAATGGCCCAGTACTTC
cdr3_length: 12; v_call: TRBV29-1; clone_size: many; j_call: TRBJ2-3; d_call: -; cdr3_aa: CSVGDSTDTQYF; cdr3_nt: TGCAGCGTTGGCGACAGCACAGATACGCAGTATTTT
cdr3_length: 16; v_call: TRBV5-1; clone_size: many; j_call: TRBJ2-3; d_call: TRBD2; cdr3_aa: CASSLGLAASTDTQYF; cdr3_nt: TGCGCCAGCAGCTTGGGGCTAGCGGCTAGCACAGATACGCAGTATTTT
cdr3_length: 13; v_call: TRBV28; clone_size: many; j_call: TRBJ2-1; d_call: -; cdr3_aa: CASISRAYNEQFF; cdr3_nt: TGTGCCAGCATTAGCAGGGCATACAATGAGCAGTTCTTC
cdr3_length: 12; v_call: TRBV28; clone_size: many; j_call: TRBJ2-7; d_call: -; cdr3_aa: CAITNTAYEQYF; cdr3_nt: TGTGCCATCACAAACACGGCCTACGAGCAGTACTTC
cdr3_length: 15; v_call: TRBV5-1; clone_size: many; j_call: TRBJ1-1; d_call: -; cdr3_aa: CASSPDRPGATEAFF; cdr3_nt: TGCGCCAGCAGTCCAGACAGGCCCGGGGCGACTGAAGCTTTCTTT
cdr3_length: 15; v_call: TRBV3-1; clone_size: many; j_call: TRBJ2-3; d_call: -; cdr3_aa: CASSPRLVSSDTQYF; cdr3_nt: TGTGCCAGCAGCCCGAGACTAGTTAGCTCAGATACGCAGTATTTT